What follows describes a single TCR beta chain. These data come from a study of T cell clones after liver transplantation. TCRdb's table, derived via immunoSEQ multiplex PCR, lists solely in-frame clones and lacks some. The sample yields about 72,000 clones, more than 75% seen once. The source material was CD4+ T cells from blood, sampled before liver transplant. The TCR comes from a human donor who received a liver transplant.

CDR3 loop: CASHGETETQYF. The CDR3 DNA reads as TGTGCTAGCCATGGGGAGACGGAGACCCAGTACTTC. The genes are TRBV12-5 and TRBJ2-5, with D possibly TRBD2 on 5 matching bases. CDR1 is LGHNT, CDR2 FRNRAP, per germline. The CDR3 has 12 residues. Trimming pared 9 bases from V and 5 bases from J, leaving 13 bases between.